This TCR beta chain was sequenced in a study of immune evolution from preneoplasia to lung adenocarcinoma (TCRdb year 2021). Looking at the study overall: No AAH lesions showed HLA loss of heterozygosity, compared with roughly 7.1% of AIS, 15% of MIA and roughly a third of ADC lesions. POLYSOLVER was used to infer class I HLA alleles from exome data, and LOHHLA was used to detect allele-specific HLA loss. The overall cohort comprised about 57 patients with pulmonary nodules who underwent surgical resection. Sample size was based on specimen availability rather than a prior power calculation. Resected precursor lesions (AAH, AIS, MIA) and invasive adenocarcinomas were compared with paired morphologically normal lung tissue. The study combined immune gene expression, TCR sequencing and multiplex immunofluorescence to profile immune contexture across lung adenocarcinoma precursors and invasive adenocarcinoma. It was reported in the study that about a hundred samples were used for TCR sequencing. Whole exome sequencing and methylation data from the same cohort of nodules were integrated with the immune data. TCR sequencing data were obtained from 51 patients. General study outcomes and caveats: The findings rested on association rather than direct causation, and larger cohorts with long-term follow-up and longitudinal biopsies were considered necessary. Because all patients came from Japan and China, whether the findings apply to Western populations was uncertain. Normal lung had the highest top T cell clone frequencies, and these frequencies appeared to fall progressively from AAH through AIS, MIA and invasive adenocarcinoma. Normal lung showed the highest clonality, whereas later-stage lesions appeared to have higher T cell density and diversity but lower clonality. Compared with EGFR-mutant or double wild-type lesions, KRAS-mutant nodules had the highest T cell clonality.

The patients had resection in Japan or China between 2014 and 2017. The histologic diagnosis of each case was independently confirmed on H&E slides by two lung cancer pathologists. To enrich premalignant or tumor cells for nucleic acid extraction, macro-dissection was performed after pathologic assessment. The AllPrep DNA/RNA FFPE Kit was used to isolate DNA from FFPE tissue. Trimming costs V 8 bases and J 1 base, and their ends lie 11 bases apart. The CDR3 numbers 14 residues from cysteine through phenylalanine. CDR3 DNA is the only sequence kept; it has 42 bases, read in frame from the first base. Sequences WNHNN (CDR1) and SYGVQD (CDR2) are obtained from the germline V gene (reference sequence). TCR beta CDR3 regions were sequenced from DNA using the immunoSEQ hsTCRbeta Kit. Per the original workflow: The ImmunoSEQ Analyzer was used to analyse the TCR sequencing data. T cell clonality was calculated on productive rearrangements as 1 minus Pielou's evenness. T cell diversity was measured with the inverse Simpson index on productive templates. T cell density was expressed as TCR beta template counts normalized to usable DNA, with usable DNA estimated by amplifying and sequencing housekeeping genes. Two-sided Kruskal-Wallis tests were used to compare TCR metrics across histologic stages. In its TCRdb copy, this immuneACCESS table keeps in-frame sequences only and misses some clones. Where compared with another copy, unresolved V genes explain less than half of these, and the others have no known cause. V and J calls and clone size are given by that table; D and trimming were obtained from the DNA. The sample yields approximately 12,000 clones; 75% to 90% were counted once. Under 4.5% of the sample rests with the top ten.

Note on this clone: Its antigen target is currently unknown. Base qualities are not provided; no much larger clone lies one nucleotide away.

This clonotype originated in a person aged 65 to 85 with invasive lung adenocarcinoma. The rearranged segments are TRBV10-1 and TRBJ2-2; the D gene identity is not certain. The material sequenced was FFPE invasive lung adenocarcinoma tissue. The cell subset or site tag for this specimen amounts to: frankly invasive lung adenocarcinoma (ADC). This receptor has the CDR3 CASGRDLNTGELFF. The DNA reads as follows: TGCGCCAGCGGAAGGGATCTGAACACCGGGGAGCTGTTTTTT.